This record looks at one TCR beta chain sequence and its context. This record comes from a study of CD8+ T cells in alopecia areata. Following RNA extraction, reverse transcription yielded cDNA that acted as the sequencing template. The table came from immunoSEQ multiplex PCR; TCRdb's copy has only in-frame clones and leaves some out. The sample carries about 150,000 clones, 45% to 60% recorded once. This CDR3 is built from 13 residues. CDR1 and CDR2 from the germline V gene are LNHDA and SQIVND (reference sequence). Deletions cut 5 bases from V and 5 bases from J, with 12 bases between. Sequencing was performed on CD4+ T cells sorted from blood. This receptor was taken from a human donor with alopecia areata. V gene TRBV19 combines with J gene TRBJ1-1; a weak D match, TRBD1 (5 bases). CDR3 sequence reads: CASSPRRGTEAFF. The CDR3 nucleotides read TGTGCCAGTAGTCCCAGAAGGGGAACTGAAGCTTTCTTT.